This T cell receptor (beta chain) was sequenced in a study of T cells after yellow fever vaccination. For the study at large: The SMART-Seq v4 Ultra Low Input method served to prepare the low-cell-number fractions.

Making TCR cDNA involved 5'RACE template switching, which added UMIs and a universal primer site. TCRdb processed the 5' RACE reads anew with MiXCR; each CDR3 protein has one entry. The repertoire consists of about 340,000 distinct CDR3 sequences, with roughly 4.3% occurring once and the leading ten covering approximately 24%. V was shortened by 1 base and J by 1 base, with 7 bases between the two germline ends. The CDR3 is 14 amino acids. The germline gives CDR1 LGHNA, CDR2 YNFKEQ. Many counts were recorded for this clonotype. The source of this sequence is a man between 18 and 29 years old who received the YFV17D yellow fever vaccine. The gene calls are TRBV4-2 and TRBJ1-1, with D hard to call. Sequenced material: PBMCs, taken 5 days after the yellow fever booster vaccination. This chain's CDR3 is CASSQAPGNTEAFF. The CDR3 nucleotides are TGTGCCAGCAGCCAAGCACCGGGGAACACTGAAGCTTTCTTT.